One and the same sample provided the 5 T cell receptor beta chains below, sequenced in a study of cytomegalovirus exposure and HLA in healthy donors. Sequenced by immunoSEQ multiplex PCR; TCRdb stores in-frame clones only, minus some. Of about 150,000 clones listed, less than 90% are singletons. The material sequenced was PBMCs. The receptors come from a man in his late teens or twenties in good health and CMV-seropositive.

The chain links TRBV18 to TRBJ1-1; TRBD1 might be the D (5 bases). The V end was cut by 3 bases, the J end by 1 base, with 9 bases between. The CDR3 is made up of 14 amino acids. Per germline, CDR1 KGHSH and CDR2 LQKENI. The CDR3 region is CASSPGHGNTEAFF. In nucleotides, the CDR3 is TGTGCCAGCTCACCCGGACACGGGAACACTGAAGCTTTCTTT.

In this sample, this clone turned up once. The CDR3 bases are TGTGCCACTACCCGGGGGGTCGGGGATGAGCAGTTCTTC. It codes for CATTRGVGDEQFF. The chain joins TRBV19 to TRBJ2-1, with 7 bases matching TRBD2. CDR3 size: 13 residues. The trim removed 10 bases at V and 8 bases at J, leaving 11 bases unmatched. Germline V CDR1 and CDR2: LNHDA, SQIVND (reference sequence).

The chain recombines TRBV6-5 with TRBJ2-1; perhaps TRBD2 as D (6 bases). Trimming stripped 5 bases from V and 0 bases from J, with 11 bases between. The CDR3 is made up of 15 amino acids. The germline V gene encodes CDR1 MNHEY and CDR2 SVGAGI. CDR3: CASSPRGSSYNEQFF. The CDR3 DNA sequence: TGTGCCAGCAGTCCCCGGGGGAGCTCCTACAATGAGCAGTTCTTC.

Of note for this clone: This sample includes further DNA sequences coding for the same CDR3. The chain recombines TRBV30 with TRBJ2-7; weak D call: TRBD2 (6 bases). This CDR3 is 14 amino acids long. V was pared by 0 bases and J by 0 bases, with 9 bases between. CDR1 is GTSNPN and CDR2 is SVGIG in the germline V gene (reference sequence). DNA for the CDR3: TGTGCCTGGAGTGTGGGAGGTGCCTCCTACGAGCAGTACTTC. Residues: CAWSVGGASYEQYF.

V gene TRBV10-3 combines with J gene TRBJ1-2; possible D gene TRBD1, 5 bases. This CDR3 is 15 amino acids long. V lost 7 bases and J lost 8, with 23 bases in between. Germline CDR1 and CDR2: ENHRY and SYGVKD. CDR3 sequence (DNA): TGTGCCATCACCTCCCTGGGCAGGGAGGAAAAGGGCTACACCTTC. Protein sequence: CAITSLGREEKGYTF.